A selection of T cell receptor beta chains follows, all from one sample in a study of blood T cell repertoires in COVID-19. Libraries were prepared by immunoSEQ multiplex PCR; TCRdb keeps only in-frame clonotypes and omits some of them. Among about 170,000 clones listed, around 88% were seen once. The sequenced material came from PBMCs or T cells enriched from blood (not recorded which). Receptors were obtained from a woman in her fifties or sixties in a cohort exposed to, infected with or recovered from COVID-19 (not recorded which). CDR3s include the opening cysteine and the closing phenylalanine or tryptophan. The D gene is left open where the match is weak. Size is omitted from some rows. Given values are once, few, many or a class for expanded clones.

D gene,clone size,J gene,V gene,CDR3 protein,CDR3 DNA
TRBD1,many,TRBJ1-1,TRBV6-2/TRBV6-3,CASSYRDRQNLNTEAFF,TGTGCCAGCAGTTACCGGGACAGACAGAATTTGAACACTGAAGCTTTCTTT
-,-,TRBJ2-4,TRBV7-2,CASSLHSIQYF,TGTGCCAGCAGCTTACATTCCATTCAGTACTTC
TRBD2,-,TRBJ2-1,TRBV7-9,CASSPQRVRTSSYNEQFF,TGTGCCAGCAGCCCCCAGAGGGTGAGGACTAGCTCCTACAATGAGCAGTTCTTC
TRBD2,-,TRBJ2-1,TRBV4-2,CASSQGTSGLNEQFF,TGTGCCAGCAGCCAAGGTACTAGCGGGCTGAATGAGCAGTTCTTC
-,-,TRBJ2-7,TRBV28,CASSSGLYEQYF,TGTGCCAGCAGTTCCGGACTCTACGAGCAGTACTTC
-,-,TRBJ2-7,TRBV9,CASSVDLGHRYEQYF,TGTGCCAGCAGCGTAGACCTGGGACATCGCTACGAGCAGTACTTC
-,-,TRBJ1-2,TRBV28,CASSSLDRRYGYTF,TGTGCCAGCAGCTCTTTGGACAGAAGGTATGGCTACACCTTC
-,-,TRBJ1-5,TRBV4-2,CASSPSRVSNQPQHF,TGTGCCAGCAGCCCTTCCAGGGTTAGCAATCAGCCCCAGCATTTT
TRBD1,-,TRBJ1-1,TRBV11-1,CASSRQQGLAFF,TGTGCCAGCAGTCGACAACAGGGGCTAGCTTTCTTT
TRBD2,-,TRBJ2-2,TRBV3-1/TRBV3-2,CASRLGLATGELFF,TGTGCCAGCAGACTGGGACTAGCAACCGGGGAGCTGTTTTTT
-,-,TRBJ2-5,TRBV3-1/TRBV3-2,CASSQGLETQYF,TGTGCCAGCAGCCAAGGGCTAGAGACCCAGTACTTC
-,-,TRBJ1-6,TRBV6-5,CASSYSARNYSPLHF,TGTGCCAGCAGTTACTCGGCCAGGAATTATTCACCCCTCCACTTT
-,-,TRBJ1-5,TRBV10-3,CAISPQGGDQPQHF,TGTGCCATCAGCCCGCAGGGAGGAGATCAGCCCCAGCATTTT
-,-,TRBJ2-1,TRBV7-9,CASSSFAGAHQVDEQFF,TGTGCCAGCAGCTCTTTTGCGGGGGCACACCAGGTAGATGAGCAGTTCTTC
TRBD2,-,TRBJ2-1,TRBV12-5,CASGGGDSSGSYNEQFF,TGTGCTAGTGGCGGAGGCGACTCTAGCGGGTCATACAATGAGCAGTTCTTC
TRBD1,-,TRBJ1-1,TRBV6-1,CASSEQGARVAFF,TGTGCCAGCAGTGAGCAGGGGGCGCGGGTAGCTTTCTTT
-,-,TRBJ2-7,TRBV28,CASRKAHRSSYEQYF,TGTGCCAGCAGGAAAGCCCACCGGAGCTCCTACGAGCAGTACTTC
TRBD1,-,TRBJ1-2,TRBV27,CASRPGTDYFTLKGYTF,TGTGCCAGCCGACCCGGGACAGATTATTTTACCCTCAAGGGCTACACCTTC
-,-,TRBJ1-1,TRBV7-8,CASSLNPEIEAFF,TGTGCCAGCAGCTTAAACCCGGAGATTGAAGCTTTCTTT
-,few,TRBJ2-2,TRBV27,CASKDRNTGELFF,TGTGCCAGCAAGGACAGAAACACCGGGGAGCTGTTTTTT
-,-,TRBJ2-2,TRBV3-1/TRBV3-2,CASSNTRTRNTGELFF,TGTGCCAGCAGCAATACACGGACTCGAAACACCGGGGAGCTGTTTTTT
-,-,TRBJ1-5,TRBV27,CASSPAGYQPQHF,TGTGCCAGCAGCCCGGCAGGCTATCAGCCCCAGCATTTT
TRBD1,-,TRBJ1-2,TRBV19,CASSKGTGEVYGYTF,TGTGCCAGTAGTAAGGGGACAGGGGAAGTCTATGGCTACACCTTC
TRBD1,few,TRBJ1-1,TRBV28,CASRLQGALTEAFF,TGTGCCAGCAGATTACAGGGGGCTCTCACTGAAGCTTTCTTT
-,-,TRBJ1-6,TRBV12-3/TRBV12-4,CASSFGAYSPLHF,TGTGCCAGCAGTTTCGGTGCGTATTCACCCCTCCACTTT
-,once,TRBJ2-5,TRBV7-6,CASSLDDGEMTQYF,TGTGCCAGCAGCTTAGATGACGGAGAGATGACCCAGTACTTC
-,-,TRBJ2-7,TRBV3-1/TRBV3-2,CASSQDSGILSYEQYF,TGTGCCAGCAGCCAAGATTCGGGGATTTTATCCTACGAGCAGTACTTC
-,-,TRBJ2-3,TRBV5-1,CASSPTMDTQYF,TGCGCCAGCAGCCCTACCATGGATACGCAGTATTTT
TRBD1,-,TRBJ2-3,TRBV7-3,CASSLATGDGDTQYF,TGTGCCAGCAGCTTAGCGACAGGGGATGGGGATACGCAGTATTTT
-,-,TRBJ2-7,TRBV6-5,CASSSPGLTYEQYF,TGTGCCAGCAGTAGCCCTGGACTCACCTACGAGCAGTACTTC
TRBD2,-,TRBJ2-1,TRBV7-2,CASSLVGSSGRAYNEQFF,TGTGCCAGCAGCTTAGTGGGGAGCAGCGGGAGAGCCTACAATGAGCAGTTCTTC
TRBD2,-,TRBJ2-3,TRBV2,CASSPSGRRFTDTQYF,TGTGCCAGCAGTCCTAGCGGGAGGAGGTTTACAGATACGCAGTATTTT
TRBD2,-,TRBJ2-1,TRBV10-3,CAISLVSGVGNEQFF,TGTGCCATCTCTCTCGTCAGCGGGGTGGGCAATGAGCAGTTCTTC
TRBD1,once,TRBJ2-1,TRBV11-2,CASSFVSPGQGGQFF,TGTGCCAGCAGCTTTGTCTCACCAGGACAGGGAGGGCAGTTCTTC
-,-,TRBJ1-2,TRBV4-1,CASSQAGALYGYTF,TGCGCCAGCAGCCAAGCAGGGGCCCTCTATGGCTACACCTTC
TRBD1,-,TRBJ2-2,TRBV6-5,CASSLTGGGTGELFF,TGTGCCAGCAGCCTGACAGGGGGCGGCACCGGGGAGCTGTTTTTT
-,once,TRBJ1-3,TRBV19,CASSTSTGSGNTIYF,TGTGCCAGTAGTACGTCGACAGGCTCTGGAAACACCATATATTTT
TRBD1,once,TRBJ1-3,TRBV9,CASSLRDRDVNTIYF,TGTGCCAGCAGCCTTAGGGACAGGGACGTAAACACCATATATTTT
-,-,TRBJ2-4,TRBV11-3,CASSPQGVPAIQYF,TGTGCCAGCAGCCCGCAGGGTGTGCCCGCCATTCAGTACTTC
TRBD2,-,TRBJ2-7,TRBV27,CASSPLRLAGDLYEQYF,TGTGCCAGCAGTCCCCTCCGATTGGCGGGGGACCTTTACGAGCAGTACTTC
-,-,TRBJ1-3,TRBV11-2,CASSLGAVSGNTIYF,TGTGCCAGCAGCTTAGGCGCGGTCTCTGGAAACACCATATATTTT
-,-,TRBJ1-6,TRBV18,CASSPNGATNSPLHF,TGTGCCAGCTCACCAAACGGAGCTACTAATTCACCCCTCCACTTT
TRBD1,-,TRBJ2-1,TRBV5-4,CASRRTGQGYNEQFF,TGTGCCAGCAGAAGAACGGGACAGGGATACAATGAGCAGTTCTTC
-,-,TRBJ2-7,TRBV20-1,CSASPRGPQLYEQYF,TGCAGTGCTAGTCCCCGCGGGCCCCAACTCTACGAGCAGTACTTC
-,-,TRBJ2-3,TRBV6-4,CASSDSGSAVVTDTQYF,TGTGCCAGCAGTGACTCCGGGTCGGCGGTCGTCACAGATACGCAGTATTTT
-,-,TRBJ2-7,TRBV27,CARYLGAGEQYF,TGTGCCAGGTACCTGGGGGCCGGCGAGCAGTACTTC
-,-,TRBJ1-2,TRBV18,CASSPDRVYGYTF,TGTGCCAGCTCACCAGACAGAGTCTATGGCTACACCTTC
TRBD2,-,TRBJ2-7,TRBV7-8,CASSSVAGSIGEQYF,TGTGCCAGCAGCTCCGTAGCGGGCTCAATAGGAGAGCAGTACTTC
TRBD2,-,TRBJ2-1,TRBV5-1,CASSQRTSGDYNEQFF,TGCGCCAGCAGCCAGCGGACTAGCGGGGACTACAATGAGCAGTTCTTC
-,-,TRBJ2-3,TRBV25-1,CASSEYSESFRADTQYF,TGTGCCAGCAGTGAATATAGTGAGAGCTTCCGGGCAGATACGCAGTATTTT